This T cell receptor beta chain stems from a study of T cells in Graves' hyperthyroidism and ophthalmopathy. General study findings and limits: Blood also carried most thyroid clonotypes expanded above 0.001.

Germline values: CDR1 SGHDT, CDR2 YYEEEE. Trimming pared 4 bases from V and 1 base from J, leaving 12 bases between. This CDR3 spans 15 amino acids. This clonotype has only a few counts. Its antigen is not identified. TCR beta CDR3 regions were amplified from RNA transcripts. With the HTBI primer set, the TCR CDR3 went through a first round of RT-PCR. In TCRdb, the multiplex PCR reads were re-called with MiXCR into one record per CDR3 protein. The profile shows about 400,000 distinct CDR3 sequences, about 15% of them singletons. The chain uses TRBV5-6 and TRBJ2-1; D is unresolved. This sequence was found in a woman in her twenties or thirties with Graves' hyperthyroidism. The sample was blood. CDR3 sequence reads: CASSREKTSYNEQFF. The DNA of the CDR3 is TGTGCCAGCAGCCGCGAAAAAACGTCCTACAATGAGCAGTTCTTC.